These 20 T cell receptor beta chains originate from one sample sequenced in a study of CD8 T cells in ankylosing spondylitis. General study findings and limits: Seven to nine highly homologous variants formed a TCR beta motif that appeared characteristic of ankylosing spondylitis blood.

MiXCR, run by TCRdb on the 5' RACE reads, gives a single entry per CDR3 protein. Of 800,000 to 900,000 distinct CDR3 sequences in the sample, 12% were seen once. The antigens of these receptors remain unknown. The specimen sequenced was blood, either unsorted or a sorted T cell fraction (not recorded which). These receptors came from a male donor with ankylosing spondylitis.

This clonotype was detected ten times or more. One end of the junction varies from germline; a read error may be responsible. V is TRBV7-2 and J is TRBJ1-6; D is uncertain. CDR1 is SGHTA, CDR2 FQGNSA, per germline. The CDR3 runs 14 residues. CDR3 DNA sequence: TGCGCCAGCAGCTTGACGGGCAATAATTCACCCCTCCACTTT. This codes for CASSLTGNNSPLHF.

This chain joins TRBV7-2 and TRBJ2-5; the D gene is possibly TRBD1 (6 bases). CDR3 length equals 14 residues. From germline, CDR1 is SGHTA and CDR2 FQGNSA. The V and J ends lost 5 bases and 0 bases respectively, with 10 bases between them. Here the CDR3 reads CASSRYRDQETQYF. The CDR3 DNA reads as TGTGCCAGCAGCAGATACAGGGACCAAGAGACCCAGTACTTC.

The CDR3 nucleotides read TGTGCCAGTAGTTCGGGGGACGCGAACACCGGGGAGCTGTTTTTT. Translated: CASSSGDANTGELFF. This chain links TRBV19 with TRBJ2-2; TRBD2 might be the D (6 bases). V dropped 5 bases and J dropped 0 bases, with 10 bases sitting between them. Per germline, CDR1 LNHDA and CDR2 SQIVND (reference sequence). This CDR3 has 15 amino acids.

V gene TRBV5-6 combines with J gene TRBJ1-4, with D possibly TRBD1 on 5 matching bases. V was pared by 3 bases and J by 8 bases, with 17 bases between. The CDR3 runs 15 residues. From germline, CDR1 is SGHDT and CDR2 YYEEEE. The CDR3 DNA is TGTGCCAGCAGCTCCCGGGGCCGCCCAAACGAAAAACTGTTTTTT. Amino acid sequence: CASSSRGRPNEKLFF.

J is TRBJ2-3 and V is TRBV5-1, with TRBD2 as a possible D gene (5 bases). Germline loops: CDR1 SGHRS, CDR2 YFSETQ. The V gene lost 3 bases and the J gene lost 8 bases, with 16 bases spanning the gap. This CDR3 comprises 14 residues. CDR3 amino acids: CASSSPGAGGTQYF. CDR3 nucleotides: TGCGCCAGCAGCTCGCCGGGCGCCGGAGGTACGCAGTATTTT.

This clonotype appeared a few times. The rearrangement joins TRBV5-6 to TRBJ2-1; perhaps TRBD2 as D (6 bases). Trimming removed 0 bases from V and 3 bases from J, with 10 bases in between. The CDR3 has 15 residues. CDR1 and CDR2 from the germline V gene are SGHDT and YYEEEE. The CDR3, as DNA: TGTGCCAGCAGCTTGGTGCGGGAACACTACAATGAGCAGTTCTTC. As protein: CASSLVREHYNEQFF.

This chain links TRBV7-2 with TRBJ2-5; 7 bases align to TRBD2. The V gene's germline CDR1 is SGHTA and CDR2 FQGNSA. The CDR3 has 14 residues. Germline trimming cut 4 bases from V and 3 bases from J; bases unmatched to any gene: 5. This chain's CDR3 is CASSSMGGEETQYF. The CDR3 region has the DNA TGTGCCAGCAGCTCTATGGGAGGGGAAGAGACCCAGTACTTC.

The chain couples TRBV20-1 to TRBJ2-7, with unresolved D. The CDR3 contains 13 residues. Germline V gene data show CDR1 as DFQATT and CDR2 as SNEGSKA (reference sequence). The CDR3 loop reads CAASRWRLYEQYF. In DNA form, the CDR3 reads TGCGCGGCTTCACGGTGGCGCCTCTACGAGCAGTACTTC.

This clonotype was seen at least ten times. The chain's CDR3 is CASSFLGGDGYGYTF. CDR3 in DNA: TGTGCCAGCAGTTTCTTGGGGGGGGACGGCTATGGCTACACCTTC. The V gene is TRBV27, the J gene TRBJ1-2; perhaps TRBD1 as D (5 bases). The ends were cut back, 3 bases at V and 4 bases at J, with 15 bases in the middle. Germline assignment: CDR1 MNHEY and CDR2 SMNVEV (reference sequence). This CDR3 spans 15 amino acids.

As concerns this clonotype: The CDR3 ends on some other residue instead of the conserved phenylalanine or tryptophan, so this is likely a read error. The chain couples TRBV3-1 to TRBJ2-7, with TRBD2 identical over 11 bases. The germline V gene encodes CDR1 LGHDT and CDR2 YNNKEL (reference sequence). V trimming: 4 bases; J trimming: 2 bases; junction bases outside the gene matches: 7. This CDR3 spans 16 amino acids. The CDR3 is CASSLDLAGGAYEQYL. Here the CDR3 DNA reads TGTGCCAGCAGCCTCGACCTAGCGGGAGGAGCCTACGAGCAGTACCTC.

A few counts support this clonotype. Since a much larger clone is just one base distant, this may be a read error. The rearrangement uses TRBV7-2 and TRBJ1-5; D not certain. This CDR3 region has 12 residues. V lost 0 bases and J 6 bases, leaving 3 bases between the germline ends. The germline gives CDR1 SGHTA, CDR2 FQGNSA. This chain's CDR3 is CASSLAPQPQHF. The CDR3 DNA follows: TGTGCCAGCAGCTTAGCTCCTCAGCCCCAGCATTTT.

The chain couples TRBV10-3 to TRBJ1-1; tentative D call: TRBD1 (6 bases). Germline values: CDR1 ENHRY, CDR2 SYGVKD. With 0 bases removed from V and 8 bases from J, the gap between germline ends came to 16 bases. This CDR3 has 15 residues. The CDR3 protein is CAISESGGWGAEAFF. The CDR3, as DNA: TGTGCCATCAGTGAGTCGGGGGGATGGGGGGCGGAAGCTTTCTTT.

This clonotype was seen repeatedly, ten times or more. The chain links TRBV29-1 to TRBJ2-4; the match to TRBD1 covers 8 bases. The V segment lost 6 bases and the J segment 1 base; nucleotides outside the gene matches: 5. CDR1 is SQVTM, CDR2 ANQGSEA, per germline. The CDR3 loop spans 14 amino acids. The CDR3 sequence: CSVGQGPAKNIQYF. The CDR3 DNA follows: TGCAGCGTCGGACAGGGTCCGGCCAAAAACATTCAGTACTTC.

This clonotype appeared a few times. V and J are TRBV5-6 and TRBJ1-2, with 7 bases matching TRBD1. The CDR3 is made up of 14 amino acids. The V gene's germline CDR1 is SGHDT and CDR2 YYEEEE. The V gene end was trimmed by 4 bases and the J gene end by 8 bases; junction bases not matched to a gene: 11. CDR3 amino acids: CASSTGTAHRGYTF. The CDR3 bases are TGTGCCAGCAGCACCGGGACAGCCCATAGGGGCTACACCTTC.

This clonotype has ten or more counts. This rearrangement joins TRBV25-1 to TRBJ2-2; D remains unclear. In germline, CDR1 is MGHDK, CDR2 SYGVNS. V lost 1 base, J lost 4 bases, and 7 bases lay in between. The CDR3 is made up of 14 amino acids. The CDR3 region has the DNA TGTGCCAGCAGTGAATCCACTTTCACCGGGGAGCTGTTTTTT. This codes for CASSESTFTGELFF.

This chain links TRBV7-6 with TRBJ2-7, with D hard to call. Trimming took off 4 bases at V and 0 bases at J, with 10 bases between the two ends. The CDR3 consists of 14 residues. CDR1 is SGHVS and CDR2 is FNYEAQ in the germline V gene. The CDR3 spells CASSSRRLSYEQYF. The DNA of the CDR3 is TGTGCCAGCAGCTCCCGGCGTCTCTCCTACGAGCAGTACTTC.

Many counts were recorded for this clonotype. The J gene is TRBJ2-1, the V gene TRBV5-1; the D gene is possibly TRBD1 (5 bases). Germline V gene lookup returns CDR1 SGHRS and CDR2 YFSETQ. Trimming removed 3 bases at V and 6 bases at J, with 16 bases between. The CDR3 is 15 residues long. Here the CDR3 reads CASSSFLGQGNEQFF. In DNA form, the CDR3 reads TGCGCCAGCAGCTCGTTTCTAGGGCAGGGCAATGAGCAGTTCTTC.

The chain is built from TRBV20-1 and TRBJ2-3; 7 bases align to TRBD1. Germline V gene lookup returns CDR1 DFQATT and CDR2 SNEGSKA (reference sequence). This CDR3 is built from 15 residues. Trimming cost V 1 base and J 2 bases; bases outside gene matches: 6. In nucleotides, the CDR3 is TGCAGTGCTAGAGGACAGGGCCCCCTCACAGATACGCAGTATTTT. It codes for CSARGQGPLTDTQYF.

This clonotype showed up just a few times. The chain uses TRBV6-1 and TRBJ2-7; weak D call: TRBD1 (6 bases). The V end lost 5 bases, the J end lost 4 bases, and 21 bases lay between the germline ends. The CDR3 runs 16 residues. Germline V gene sequence: CDR1 MNHNS, CDR2 SASEGT. Here the CDR3 DNA reads TGTGCCAGCAGTCCTAAACCTACAGGGTGGAATTACGAGCAGTACTTC. Encoded protein: CASSPKPTGWNYEQYF.

This clonotype showed up just a few times. This chain joins TRBV6-1 and TRBJ1-6, with D possibly TRBD1 on 5 matching bases. The germline gives CDR1 MNHNS, CDR2 SASEGT. With 11 bases removed from V and 10 bases from J, the gap between germline ends came to 18 bases. The CDR3 is made up of 13 amino acids. CDR3 region: CAVLRGVSSPLHF. CDR3 in DNA: TGTGCCGTACTACGGGGGGTTTCATCACCCCTCCACTTT.